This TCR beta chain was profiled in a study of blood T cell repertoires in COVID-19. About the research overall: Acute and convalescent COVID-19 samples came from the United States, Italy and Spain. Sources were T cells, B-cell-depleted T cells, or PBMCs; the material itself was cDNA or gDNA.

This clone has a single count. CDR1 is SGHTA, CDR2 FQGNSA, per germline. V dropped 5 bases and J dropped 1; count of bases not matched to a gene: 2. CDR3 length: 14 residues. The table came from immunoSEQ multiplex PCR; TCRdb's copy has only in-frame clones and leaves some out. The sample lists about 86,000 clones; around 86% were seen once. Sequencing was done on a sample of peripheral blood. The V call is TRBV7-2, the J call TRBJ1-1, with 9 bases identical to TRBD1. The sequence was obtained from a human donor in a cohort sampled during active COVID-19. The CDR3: CASSLDRGNTEAFF. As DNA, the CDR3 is TGTGCCAGCAGCCTGGACAGGGGGAACACTGAAGCTTTCTTT.